This T cell receptor (beta chain) was recovered during a study of OX40 agonist ivuxolimab in advanced cancers. Study-level information: Averaging about 60 years in age, with a range of about 23 to 80, the cohort was 65% to 90% male. Enrollees could have had prior anti-PD-1, anti-PD-L1 or anti-CTLA-4 therapy, which 40% to 45% had received. General observations from the study: CD8+ T cells showed, on average, more clonal expansion than CD4+ cells. It was not determined which antigens were specifically recognized by the peripheral T cells that had undergone clonal expansion.

Profiling relied on immunoSEQ multiplex PCR, and the TCRdb table lists in-frame clones only, not all of them. The top ten hold over 1.5% of the sample, which has tens of thousands of clones, around 84% seen once. Of note for this clone: Its antigen is currently unknown.

The receptor's source is an adult with an advanced solid tumor such as melanoma, head and neck, liver or kidney cancer. Sequences were derived from CD4+ or CD8+ T cells sorted from blood, sampled in a trial of the OX40 agonist ivuxolimab.

In nucleotides, the CDR3 is TGCGCCAGCAGCTTCGGAGGGGGTACTGACCCTGAAGCTTTCTTT. Protein product: CASSFGGGTDPEAFF. The V and J genes are TRBV5-1 and TRBJ1-1; perhaps TRBD1 as D (6 bases). The CDR3 has 15 amino acids. Trimming left V 2 bases short and J 6 bases short, with 17 bases between. CDR1 and CDR2 (germline): SGHRS, YFSETQ.